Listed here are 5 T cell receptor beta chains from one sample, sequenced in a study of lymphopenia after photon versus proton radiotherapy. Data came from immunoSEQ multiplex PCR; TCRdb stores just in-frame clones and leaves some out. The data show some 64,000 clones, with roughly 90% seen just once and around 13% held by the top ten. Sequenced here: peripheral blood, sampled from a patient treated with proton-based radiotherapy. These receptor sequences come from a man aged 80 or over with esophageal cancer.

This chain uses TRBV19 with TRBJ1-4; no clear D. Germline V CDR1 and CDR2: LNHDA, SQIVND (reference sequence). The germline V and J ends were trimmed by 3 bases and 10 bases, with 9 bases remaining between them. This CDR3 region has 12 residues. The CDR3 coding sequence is TGTGCCAGTAGTATTCCCCGCGGAAAACTGTTTTTT. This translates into CASSIPRGKLFF.

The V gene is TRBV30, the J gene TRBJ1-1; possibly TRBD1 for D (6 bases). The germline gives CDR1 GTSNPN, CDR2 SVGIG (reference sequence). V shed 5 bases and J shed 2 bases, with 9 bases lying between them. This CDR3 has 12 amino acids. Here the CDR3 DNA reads TGTGCCTGGGGACAGTCCAACACTGAAGCTTTCTTT. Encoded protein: CAWGQSNTEAFF.

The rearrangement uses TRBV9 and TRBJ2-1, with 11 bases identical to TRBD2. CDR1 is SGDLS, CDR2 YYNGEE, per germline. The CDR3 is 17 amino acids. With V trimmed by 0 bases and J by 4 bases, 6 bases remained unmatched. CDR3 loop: CASSVDTGTSGYNEQFF. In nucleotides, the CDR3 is TGTGCCAGCAGCGTAGACACCGGGACTAGCGGATACAATGAGCAGTTCTTC.

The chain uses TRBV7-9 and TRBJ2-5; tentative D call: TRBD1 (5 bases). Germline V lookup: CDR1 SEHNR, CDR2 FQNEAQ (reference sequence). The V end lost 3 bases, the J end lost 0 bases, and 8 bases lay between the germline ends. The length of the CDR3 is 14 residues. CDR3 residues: CASSFSRDQETQYF. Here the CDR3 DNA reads TGTGCCAGCAGCTTTAGCAGGGACCAAGAGACCCAGTACTTC.

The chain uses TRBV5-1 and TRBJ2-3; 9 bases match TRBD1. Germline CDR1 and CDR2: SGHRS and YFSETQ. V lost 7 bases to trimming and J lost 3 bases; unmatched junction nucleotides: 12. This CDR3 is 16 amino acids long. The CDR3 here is CASGLTPGQGTDTQYF. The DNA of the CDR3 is TGCGCCAGCGGATTGACTCCGGGACAGGGAACAGATACGCAGTATTTT. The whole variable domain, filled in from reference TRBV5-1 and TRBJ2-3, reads KAGVTQTPRYLIKTRGQQVTLSCSPISGHRSVSWYQQTPGQGLQFLFEYFSETQRNKGNFPGRFSGRQFSNSRSEMNVSTLELGDSALYLCASGLTPGQGTDTQYFGPGTRLTVL.